This passage covers 13 T cell receptor beta chains from one sample sequenced in a study of shared clonotypes between healthy human individuals. Profiling relied on immunoSEQ multiplex PCR, and the TCRdb table lists in-frame clones only, not all of them. Of fewer than 1.6 million clones listed, approximately 98.5% were seen once; the top ten hold approximately 0.4%. The sequencing sample was made of naive CD4+ T cells sorted from blood. The subset denotes: CD45RA+ positively selected. Receptors originate from a man aged 25-45 years in good health.

This rearrangement joins TRBV7-2 to TRBJ1-4, with D hard to call. Germline V gene lookup returns CDR1 SGHTA and CDR2 FQGNSA. V was cut by 5 bases and J by 10 bases, with 14 bases left in between. This CDR3 has 13 amino acids. CDR3 nucleotide sequence: TGTGCCAGCAGCCCGACGTCGCCAGGAAAACTGTTTTTT. Its translation is CASSPTSPGKLFF. The whole variable domain, filled in from reference TRBV7-2 and TRBJ1-4, reads GAGVSQSPSNKVTEKGKDVELRCDPISGHTALYWYRQSLGQGLEFLIYFQGNSAPDKSGLPSDRFSAERTGGSVSTLTIQRTQQEDSAVYLCASSPTSPGKLFFGSGTQLSVL.

The chain carries TRBV15 and TRBJ2-1; D call uncertain. The length of the CDR3 is 16 residues. V lost 0 bases, J lost 3 bases, and 12 bases lay in between. In germline, CDR1 is LNHNV, CDR2 YYDKDF (reference sequence). CDR3 amino acids: CATSRDRARDYNEQFF. The CDR3 nucleotides are TGTGCCACCAGCAGAGATAGGGCTAGAGACTACAATGAGCAGTTCTTC.

This sequence joins TRBV27 and TRBJ2-1; D is perhaps TRBD2 (5 bases). V lost 0 bases, J lost 4 bases, and 13 bases lay in between. The germline V gene has CDR1 MNHEY and CDR2 SMNVEV (reference sequence). The CDR3 consists of 16 residues. The CDR3 here is CASSLSEVGGYNEQFF. The CDR3 DNA follows: TGTGCCAGCAGTTTATCGGAGGTGGGCGGTTACAATGAGCAGTTCTTC.

The chain employs TRBV10-2 and TRBJ2-5; 7 bases match TRBD2. CDR3 size: 14 residues. Germline CDR1 reads WSHSY; CDR2 reads SAAADI. Trimming removed 0 bases from V and 13 bases from J; junction bases left unmatched: 11. As DNA, the CDR3 is TGCGCCAGCAGTGAGTCGACATCCCAGAAGCGGGGGTACTTC. Translation gives CASSESTSQKRGYF.

The V call is TRBV19, the J call TRBJ1-5; D remains ambiguous. The V and J ends lost 2 bases and 6 bases respectively, with 8 bases between them. The V gene's germline CDR1 is LNHDA and CDR2 SQIVND (reference sequence). The CDR3 runs 13 residues. CDR3 DNA sequence: TGTGCCAGTAGTATACGCCGTTTTCAGCCCCAGCATTTT. Protein sequence: CASSIRRFQPQHF. Supplemented by reference TRBV19 and TRBJ1-5, the full variable domain reads DGGITQSPKYLFRKEGQNVTLSCEQNLNHDAMYWYRQDPGQGLRLIYYSQIVNDFQKGDIAEGYSVSREKKESFPLTVTSAQKNPTAFYLCASSIRRFQPQHFGDGTRLSIL.

This clone has only one observation. The chain couples TRBV2 to TRBJ2-5; D assignment may be TRBD1 or TRBD2 (5 bases each). Between the trimmed V and J ends, which lost 4 bases and 10 bases, there was a span of 13 bases. The V gene's germline CDR1 is SNHLY and CDR2 FYNNEI. This CDR3 spans 12 amino acids. The CDR3 loop reads CASSGGFRDQYF. CDR3 bases: TGTGCCAGCAGTGGGGGGTTCCGGGACCAGTACTTC.

V and J are TRBV30 and TRBJ1-2; D not resolved. Germline CDR1 GTSNPN, CDR2 SVGIG (reference sequence). Deletions cut 7 bases from V and 3 bases from J, with 15 bases between. The CDR3 is 13 residues long. As DNA, the CDR3 is TGTGCCTTCCGGGCCCACGGCGACTATGGCTACACCTTC. Protein: CAFRAHGDYGYTF. The complete variable domain, with remaining parts taken from reference TRBV30 and TRBJ1-2, reads SQTIHQWPATLVQPVGSPLSLECTVEGTSNPNLYWYRQAAGRGLQLLFYSVGIGQISSEVPQNLSASRPQDRQFILSSKKLLLSDSGFYLCAFRAHGDYGYTFGSGTRLTVV.

CDR3 amino acids: CASGEGGKYNEQFF. CDR3 in DNA: TGTGCCAGCGGTGAAGGGGGCAAATACAATGAGCAGTTCTTC. This chain uses TRBV6-5 with TRBJ2-1; 7 bases line up with TRBD1. This CDR3 spans 14 amino acids. Germline CDR1 is MNHEY and CDR2 is SVGAGI. V gave up 8 bases and J gave up 4 bases; unmatched junction bases: 8.

The chain links TRBV11-2 to TRBJ1-4; 8 bases align to TRBD1. Germline V gene lookup returns CDR1 SGHAT and CDR2 FQNNGV. The CDR3 has 14 amino acids. The V segment lost 5 bases and the J segment 7 bases; nucleotides outside the gene matches: 6. The CDR3 region is CASSPDRAVEKLFF. The CDR3 DNA is TGTGCCAGCAGCCCGGACAGGGCCGTTGAAAAACTGTTTTTT.

J is TRBJ2-3 and V is TRBV5-4; 16 positions agree with TRBD2. The CDR3 is made up of 18 amino acids. J gave up 0 bases and V 4 bases, and 5 bases lay outside the gene matches. Germline V lookup: CDR1 SGHNT, CDR2 YYREEE (reference sequence). The CDR3 is CASSQGTSGGGSTDTQYF. The CDR3 coding sequence is TGTGCCAGCAGCCAAGGGACTAGCGGGGGGGGTAGCACAGATACGCAGTATTTT.

V is TRBV19 and J is TRBJ2-1, with TRBD2 matching 12 bases. The germline gives CDR1 LNHDA, CDR2 SQIVND (reference sequence). V shed 7 bases and J 4 bases; nucleotides not matched to a gene: 8. The CDR3 has 16 residues. CDR3 amino acids: CASKPTSGSQYNEQFF. CDR3 DNA sequence: TGTGCCAGTAAGCCGACTAGCGGGAGCCAATACAATGAGCAGTTCTTC.

The V and J genes are TRBV5-6 and TRBJ2-3, with a tentative D call TRBD2 (5 bases). V lost 2 bases and J 2 bases, leaving 24 bases between the germline ends. This CDR3 contains 19 residues. Per germline, CDR1 SGHDT and CDR2 YYEEEE. The CDR3 sequence is CASSFYWTAIQPHTDTQYF. CDR3 in DNA: TGTGCCAGCAGCTTCTACTGGACTGCCATTCAGCCCCACACAGATACGCAGTATTTT.

The chain recombines TRBV11-3 with TRBJ2-1, with 7 bases aligning to TRBD2. This CDR3 is 13 amino acids long. The germline V gene encodes CDR1 SGHNT and CDR2 YENEEA. The V and J ends lost 6 bases and 5 bases, in that order; junction bases with no gene match: 4. The CDR3 bases are TGTGCCAGCAGGTCTAGCGGAGACAATGAGCAGTTCTTC. Translated, it gives CASRSSGDNEQFF.